This T cell receptor (beta chain) was sequenced for a study of blood T cell repertoires in COVID-19. The overall study: The United States, Italy and Spain supplied acute and convalescent COVID-19 samples.

CDR1 and CDR2 from the germline V gene are SGHAT and FQNNGV. The CDR3 extends over 15 amino acids. Trimming at V came to 1 base and at J to 6 bases, leaving 3 bases not matched to a gene. Assay used: immunoSEQ multiplex PCR; TCRdb lists only in-frame clones, some missing. The sample contains 200,000 or so clones, more than 80% of which appear only once. The TCR originated in a woman aged 35 to 49 with acute COVID-19. The sample was PBMCs or T cells enriched from blood (not recorded which). V and J are TRBV11-2 and TRBJ2-2, with 9 bases fitting TRBD2. The CDR3 sequence is CASSLGGGAPGELFF. The CDR3 bases are TGTGCCAGCAGCTTAGGCGGGGGGGCCCCCGGGGAGCTGTTTTTT.